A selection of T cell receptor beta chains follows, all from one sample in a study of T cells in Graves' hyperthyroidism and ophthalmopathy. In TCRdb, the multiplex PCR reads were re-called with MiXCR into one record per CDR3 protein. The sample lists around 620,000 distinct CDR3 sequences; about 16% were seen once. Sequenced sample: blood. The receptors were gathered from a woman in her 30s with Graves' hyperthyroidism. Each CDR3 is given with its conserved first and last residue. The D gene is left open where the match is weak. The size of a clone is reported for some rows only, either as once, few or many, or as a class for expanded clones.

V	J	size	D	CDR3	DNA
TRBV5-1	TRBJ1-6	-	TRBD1	CASSIDRDRGNSPLHF	TGCGCCAGCAGCATCGACCGGGACAGGGGTAATTCACCCCTCCACTTT
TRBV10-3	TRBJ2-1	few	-	CAIGGRDTSPNEQFF	TGTGCCATCGGAGGCCGGGACACTTCCCCCAATGAGCAGTTCTTC
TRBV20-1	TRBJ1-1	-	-	CSAREAGRAEAFF	TGCAGTGCTAGAGAGGCAGGGCGGGCTGAAGCTTTCTTT
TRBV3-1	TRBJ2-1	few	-	CASSRSFGSLKSSYNEQFF	TGTGCCAGCAGCCGGTCATTTGGATCCCTGAAGAGCTCCTACAATGAGCAGTTCTTC
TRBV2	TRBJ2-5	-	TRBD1	CASSDPAGTGVETQYF	TGTGCCAGCAGTGACCCCGCCGGGACAGGGGTGGAGACCCAGTACTTC
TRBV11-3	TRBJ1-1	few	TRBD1	CASSLARDREAFF	TGTGCCAGCAGCTTAGCCCGGGACAGAGAAGCTTTCTTT
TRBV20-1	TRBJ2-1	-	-	CSAQQSYNEQFF	TGCAGTGCCCAACAGAGCTACAATGAGCAGTTCTTC
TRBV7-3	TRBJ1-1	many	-	CASSLNSGERWTEAFF	TGTGCCAGCAGCCTTAATTCGGGGGAGCGGTGGACTGAAGCTTTCTTT
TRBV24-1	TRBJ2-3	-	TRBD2	CATSDFVGGPPDTQYF	TGTGCCACCAGTGATTTTGTGGGAGGGCCACCAGATACGCAGTATTTT
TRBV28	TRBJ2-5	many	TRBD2	CASSWWTSGTQETQYF	TGTGCCAGCAGCTGGTGGACTAGCGGGACCCAAGAGACCCAGTACTTC
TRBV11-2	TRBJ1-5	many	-	CASSPGGEQPQHF	TGTGCCAGCAGCCCGGGAGGGGAACAGCCCCAGCATTTT
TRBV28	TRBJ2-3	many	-	CASSLYADTDTQYF	TGTGCCAGCAGTTTATACGCCGACACAGATACGCAGTATTTT
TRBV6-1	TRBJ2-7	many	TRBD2	CASTNGGWQYF	TGTGCCAGCACTAACGGGGGGTGGCAGTACTTC
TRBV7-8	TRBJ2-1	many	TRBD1	CASSFADRGYEQFF	TGTGCCAGCAGCTTTGCGGACAGGGGCTATGAGCAGTTCTTC
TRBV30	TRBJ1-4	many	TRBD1	CAWRRQGFNEKLFF	TGTGCCTGGAGGAGACAGGGTTTTAATGAAAAACTGTTTTTT
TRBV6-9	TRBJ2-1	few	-	CASSYGGLYNEQFF	TGTGCCAGCAGTTACGGCGGCTTATACAATGAGCAGTTCTTC